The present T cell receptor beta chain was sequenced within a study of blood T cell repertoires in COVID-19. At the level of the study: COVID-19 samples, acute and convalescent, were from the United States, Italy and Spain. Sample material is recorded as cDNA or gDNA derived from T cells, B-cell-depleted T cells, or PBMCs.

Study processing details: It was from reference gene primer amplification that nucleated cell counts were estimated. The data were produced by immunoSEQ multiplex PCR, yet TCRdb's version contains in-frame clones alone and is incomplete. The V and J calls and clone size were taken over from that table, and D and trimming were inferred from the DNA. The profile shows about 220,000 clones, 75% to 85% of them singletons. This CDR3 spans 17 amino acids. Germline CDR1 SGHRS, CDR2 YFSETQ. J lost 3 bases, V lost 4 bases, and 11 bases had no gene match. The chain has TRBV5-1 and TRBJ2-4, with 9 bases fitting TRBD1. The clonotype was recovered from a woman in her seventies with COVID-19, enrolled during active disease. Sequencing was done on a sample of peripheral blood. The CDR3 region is CASSSQTGGNGKNIQYF. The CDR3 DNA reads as TGCGCCAGCAGCAGCCAGACAGGGGGAAATGGCAAAAACATTCAGTACTTC.